At least ten counts were recorded for the clone carrying this TCR beta chain. The use of a sample-barcoded 5' primer and a J-beta primer mix characterized a second PCR of roughly 6 to 11 cycles. Each CDR3 protein is one row after TCRdb ran MiXCR on the 5' RACE reads. The table shows around 870,000 distinct CDR3 sequences, with about 28% occurring only once. This entry comes from a study of blood T cells in healthy people across ages. Germline V gives CDR1 SGHTA, CDR2 FQGNSA. V lost 0 bases and J 8 bases, leaving 10 bases between the germline ends. The CDR3 covers 14 residues. The sample comprised blood. This receptor was identified in an elderly woman in good health. The chain employs TRBV7-2 and TRBJ1-4, with a tentative D call TRBD1 (6 bases). CDR3 amino acids: CASSLAGAREKLFF. The CDR3 region has the DNA TGTGCCAGCAGCTTAGCGGGGGCTCGGGAAAAACTGTTTTTT.